A selection of T cell receptor beta chains follows, all from one sample in a study of blood T cell repertoires in COVID-19. Sequencing used immunoSEQ multiplex PCR; TCRdb keeps in-frame clones, though not all of them. The sample includes some 460,000 clones, roughly 87% of them seen just once. The sequencing sample was made of PBMCs or T cells enriched from blood (not recorded which). The source of these receptors is a woman between 18 and 29 years old with acute COVID-19. CDR3s include the opening cysteine and the closing phenylalanine or tryptophan. Fields, in order: clone size, D gene, CDR3 length, V gene, J gene, CDR3 protein, CDR3 DNA. D genes are given only for firm matches. A row's size may be missing; if present it is once, few, many or a size class.

clone size: NA
D gene: TRBD1
CDR3 length: 15
V gene: TRBV27
J gene: TRBJ2-7
CDR3 protein: CASSTGTGLSYEQYF
CDR3 DNA: TGTGCCAGCAGTACAGGGACAGGCCTCTCCTACGAGCAGTACTTC

clone size: NA
D gene: NA
CDR3 length: 13
V gene: TRBV7-9
J gene: TRBJ1-4
CDR3 protein: CASRRGSNEKLFF
CDR3 DNA: TGTGCCAGCAGGAGAGGTTCTAATGAAAAACTGTTTTTT

clone size: NA
D gene: NA
CDR3 length: 14
V gene: TRBV6-5
J gene: TRBJ2-1
CDR3 protein: CASSSRGSYNEQFF
CDR3 DNA: TGTGCCAGCAGCAGCAGGGGAAGCTACAATGAGCAGTTCTTC

clone size: NA
D gene: NA
CDR3 length: 13
V gene: TRBV27
J gene: TRBJ1-2
CDR3 protein: CASSLSPGYGYTF
CDR3 DNA: TGTGCCAGCAGTTTATCACCAGGGTATGGCTACACCTTC

clone size: NA
D gene: NA
CDR3 length: 15
V gene: TRBV9
J gene: TRBJ1-1
CDR3 protein: CASSPGVGPNTEAFF
CDR3 DNA: TGTGCCAGCAGCCCGGGGGTCGGGCCGAACACTGAAGCTTTCTTT

clone size: NA
D gene: TRBD1
CDR3 length: 16
V gene: TRBV19
J gene: TRBJ1-1
CDR3 protein: CASSERLTGVRTEAFF
CDR3 DNA: TGTGCCAGTAGTGAAAGACTAACAGGGGTCCGCACTGAAGCTTTCTTT

clone size: NA
D gene: NA
CDR3 length: 14
V gene: TRBV23-1
J gene: TRBJ1-3
CDR3 protein: CASQWERMLNTIYF
CDR3 DNA: TGCGCCAGTCAATGGGAGAGGATGCTGAACACCATATATTTT

clone size: NA
D gene: NA
CDR3 length: 11
V gene: TRBV20-1
J gene: TRBJ1-5
CDR3 protein: CSASGGQPQHF
CDR3 DNA: TGCAGTGCTTCGGGGGGCCAGCCCCAGCATTTT

clone size: NA
D gene: NA
CDR3 length: 14
V gene: TRBV21-1
J gene: TRBJ2-1
CDR3 protein: CASMGGLAFGEQFF
CDR3 DNA: TGTGCCAGTATGGGGGGATTGGCCTTCGGAGAGCAGTTCTTC

clone size: NA
D gene: NA
CDR3 length: 15
V gene: TRBV2
J gene: TRBJ1-6
CDR3 protein: CASGQQAAYNSPLHF
CDR3 DNA: TGTGCCAGCGGACAACAGGCTGCCTATAATTCACCCCTCCACTTT

clone size: NA
D gene: TRBD1
CDR3 length: 11
V gene: TRBV12-5
J gene: TRBJ1-2
CDR3 protein: CASGGQGRYTF
CDR3 DNA: TGTGCTAGTGGGGGACAGGGACGCTACACCTTC

clone size: NA
D gene: NA
CDR3 length: 14
V gene: TRBV3-1/TRBV3-2
J gene: TRBJ1-5
CDR3 protein: CASSQDLNGQPQHF
CDR3 DNA: TGTGCCAGCAGCCAAGATCTAAACGGGCAGCCCCAGCATTTT

clone size: NA
D gene: TRBD1
CDR3 length: 15
V gene: TRBV6-5
J gene: TRBJ1-2
CDR3 protein: CASNRQGGNNYGYTF
CDR3 DNA: TGTGCCAGCAACCGACAGGGGGGGAACAACTATGGCTACACCTTC

clone size: NA
D gene: NA
CDR3 length: 14
V gene: TRBV11-3
J gene: TRBJ2-7
CDR3 protein: CASSRGTVTYEQYF
CDR3 DNA: TGTGCCAGCAGCAGGGGGACGGTCACCTACGAGCAGTACTTC

clone size: NA
D gene: NA
CDR3 length: 12
V gene: TRBV12-5
J gene: TRBJ1-1
CDR3 protein: CASGSVEREAFF
CDR3 DNA: TGTGCTAGTGGTTCCGTGGAGAGAGAAGCTTTCTTT

clone size: NA
D gene: NA
CDR3 length: 13
V gene: TRBV2
J gene: TRBJ1-5
CDR3 protein: CASSGQLNQPQHF
CDR3 DNA: TGTGCCAGCAGTGGACAGCTTAATCAGCCCCAGCATTTT

clone size: once
D gene: TRBD2
CDR3 length: 17
V gene: TRBV4-1
J gene: TRBJ2-1
CDR3 protein: CASSRSPGLAGVEEQFF
CDR3 DNA: TGCGCCAGCAGCCGATCTCCGGGACTAGCGGGAGTGGAGGAGCAGTTCTTC

clone size: NA
D gene: TRBD2
CDR3 length: 15
V gene: TRBV27
J gene: TRBJ2-1
CDR3 protein: CASRLAGGSYNEQFF
CDR3 DNA: TGTGCCAGCAGACTAGCGGGGGGCTCCTACAATGAGCAGTTCTTC

clone size: NA
D gene: NA
CDR3 length: 14
V gene: TRBV9
J gene: TRBJ2-2
CDR3 protein: CASSPYGATGELFF
CDR3 DNA: TGTGCCAGCAGCCCCTATGGGGCGACCGGGGAGCTGTTTTTT

clone size: NA
D gene: TRBD2
CDR3 length: 18
V gene: TRBV18
J gene: TRBJ2-3
CDR3 protein: CASSRGTSGGARGDTQYF
CDR3 DNA: TGTGCCAGCTCACGAGGGACTAGCGGGGGGGCCCGTGGAGATACGCAGTATTTT

clone size: NA
D gene: NA
CDR3 length: 11
V gene: TRBV30
J gene: TRBJ1-2
CDR3 protein: CAWSQFAGYTF
CDR3 DNA: TGTGCCTGGAGCCAGTTCGCTGGCTACACCTTC

clone size: NA
D gene: TRBD1
CDR3 length: 16
V gene: TRBV19
J gene: TRBJ1-1
CDR3 protein: CASSRDRGRFDTEAFF
CDR3 DNA: TGTGCCAGTAGTCGAGACAGGGGGCGTTTCGACACTGAAGCTTTCTTT

clone size: NA
D gene: NA
CDR3 length: 15
V gene: TRBV6-2/TRBV6-3
J gene: TRBJ1-4
CDR3 protein: CASSLDITTNEKLFF
CDR3 DNA: TGTGCCAGCAGTTTGGACATAACAACTAATGAAAAACTGTTTTTT

clone size: few
D gene: TRBD1
CDR3 length: 14
V gene: TRBV28
J gene: TRBJ1-1
CDR3 protein: CASSSGQGRIEAFF
CDR3 DNA: TGTGCCAGCAGTTCAGGACAGGGGCGGATTGAAGCTTTCTTT

clone size: NA
D gene: NA
CDR3 length: 13
V gene: TRBV19
J gene: TRBJ1-4
CDR3 protein: CASMSTTNEKLFF
CDR3 DNA: TGTGCCAGTATGAGCACAACTAATGAAAAACTGTTTTTT

clone size: once
D gene: TRBD1
CDR3 length: 16
V gene: TRBV27
J gene: TRBJ1-2
CDR3 protein: CASSSLGQGLHYGYTF
CDR3 DNA: TGTGCCAGCAGTTCATTGGGACAGGGCCTTCACTATGGCTACACCTTC

clone size: NA
D gene: NA
CDR3 length: 13
V gene: TRBV11-2
J gene: TRBJ2-2
CDR3 protein: CASSLDHAGELFF
CDR3 DNA: TGTGCCAGCAGCTTAGATCATGCCGGGGAGCTGTTTTTT

clone size: NA
D gene: NA
CDR3 length: 22
V gene: TRBV23-1
J gene: TRBJ2-2
CDR3 protein: CASSQPYPTRDKIDGNTGELFF
CDR3 DNA: TGCGCCAGCAGTCAACCATATCCCACCCGGGACAAAATTGATGGGAACACCGGGGAGCTGTTTTTT

clone size: NA
D gene: NA
CDR3 length: 11
V gene: TRBV11-2
J gene: TRBJ2-7
CDR3 protein: CASSLYYEQYF
CDR3 DNA: TGTGCCAGCAGCTTATATTACGAGCAGTACTTC

clone size: NA
D gene: NA
CDR3 length: 14
V gene: TRBV4-1
J gene: TRBJ1-4
CDR3 protein: CASSPVALNEKLFF
CDR3 DNA: TGCGCCAGCAGCCCGGTTGCTCTTAATGAAAAACTGTTTTTT

clone size: NA
D gene: NA
CDR3 length: 11
V gene: TRBV20-1
J gene: TRBJ2-4
CDR3 protein: CSAGLQGPQYF
CDR3 DNA: TGCAGTGCTGGTCTCCAGGGTCCTCAGTACTTC

clone size: few
D gene: NA
CDR3 length: 13
V gene: TRBV28
J gene: TRBJ1-4
CDR3 protein: CASKAASNEKLFF
CDR3 DNA: TGTGCCAGCAAGGCAGCGAGTAATGAAAAACTGTTTTTT

clone size: NA
D gene: NA
CDR3 length: 16
V gene: TRBV2
J gene: TRBJ2-4
CDR3 protein: CASSESVSSTKNIQYF
CDR3 DNA: TGTGCCAGCAGTGAGAGCGTAAGCTCTACCAAAAACATTCAGTACTTC

clone size: once
D gene: TRBD2
CDR3 length: 17
V gene: TRBV3-1/TRBV3-2
J gene: TRBJ2-1
CDR3 protein: CASSPFGGGGTYNEQFF
CDR3 DNA: TGTGCCAGCAGCCCCTTTGGCGGGGGGGGTACCTACAATGAGCAGTTCTTC

clone size: NA
D gene: TRBD2
CDR3 length: 16
V gene: TRBV10-1
J gene: TRBJ2-7
CDR3 protein: CASSALAGGLNNEQYF
CDR3 DNA: TGCGCCAGCAGTGCGCTAGCGGGAGGGCTTAACAACGAGCAGTACTTC

clone size: NA
D gene: TRBD1
CDR3 length: 16
V gene: TRBV7-9
J gene: TRBJ1-4
CDR3 protein: CASSLDRGRGNEKLFF
CDR3 DNA: TGTGCCAGCAGCTTAGACAGGGGGCGAGGTAATGAAAAACTGTTTTTT

clone size: NA
D gene: TRBD2
CDR3 length: 15
V gene: TRBV10-2
J gene: TRBJ2-1
CDR3 protein: CASSERTSEYNEQFF
CDR3 DNA: TGCGCCAGCAGTGAGAGGACTAGCGAGTACAATGAGCAGTTCTTC

clone size: NA
D gene: NA
CDR3 length: 14
V gene: TRBV2
J gene: TRBJ1-2
CDR3 protein: CASILNRDNYGYTF
CDR3 DNA: TGTGCCAGCATCCTAAACAGGGATAACTATGGCTACACCTTC

clone size: NA
D gene: NA
CDR3 length: 16
V gene: TRBV7-9
J gene: TRBJ1-2
CDR3 protein: CASSSMQGLSNYGYTF
CDR3 DNA: TGTGCCAGCAGCTCAATGCAGGGCCTGAGCAACTATGGCTACACCTTC

clone size: NA
D gene: TRBD1
CDR3 length: 14
V gene: TRBV29-1
J gene: TRBJ1-2
CDR3 protein: CSVERTGGGYGYTF
CDR3 DNA: TGCAGCGTGGAACGGACAGGGGGCGGCTATGGCTACACCTTC

clone size: NA
D gene: TRBD2
CDR3 length: 18
V gene: TRBV5-6
J gene: TRBJ2-7
CDR3 protein: CASSQGLAGPKGVYEQYF
CDR3 DNA: TGTGCCAGCAGCCAGGGACTAGCGGGACCAAAGGGGGTCTACGAGCAGTACTTC

clone size: NA
D gene: NA
CDR3 length: 13
V gene: TRBV25-1
J gene: TRBJ2-7
CDR3 protein: CASSAYILSEQYF
CDR3 DNA: TGTGCCAGCAGTGCGTACATCCTCTCCGAGCAGTACTTC

clone size: NA
D gene: TRBD1
CDR3 length: 13
V gene: TRBV3-1/TRBV3-2
J gene: TRBJ1-2
CDR3 protein: CASSPITGEGYTF
CDR3 DNA: TGTGCCAGCAGCCCGATAACAGGGGAAGGCTACACCTTC

clone size: NA
D gene: NA
CDR3 length: 15
V gene: TRBV19
J gene: TRBJ2-2
CDR3 protein: CASSIQQGSTGELFF
CDR3 DNA: TGTGCCAGTAGTATTCAACAGGGAAGCACCGGGGAGCTGTTTTTT

clone size: once
D gene: NA
CDR3 length: 15
V gene: TRBV6-5
J gene: TRBJ1-3
CDR3 protein: CASSYSDAPFGTIYF
CDR3 DNA: TGTGCCAGCAGTTACTCTGACGCCCCTTTCGGGACCATATATTTT

clone size: NA
D gene: NA
CDR3 length: 16
V gene: TRBV2
J gene: TRBJ1-5
CDR3 protein: CASSEALRRVGQPQHF
CDR3 DNA: TGTGCCAGCAGTGAAGCGCTTCGCAGGGTTGGGCAGCCCCAGCATTTT

clone size: NA
D gene: NA
CDR3 length: 10
V gene: TRBV2
J gene: TRBJ2-5
CDR3 protein: CASQKETQYF
CDR3 DNA: TGTGCCAGCCAAAAAGAGACCCAGTACTTC

clone size: few
D gene: NA
CDR3 length: 15
V gene: TRBV11-2
J gene: TRBJ1-6
CDR3 protein: CASSLVGRLDSPLHF
CDR3 DNA: TGTGCCAGCAGCTTAGTCGGGAGGTTGGATTCACCCCTCCACTTT

clone size: NA
D gene: TRBD2
CDR3 length: 17
V gene: TRBV2
J gene: TRBJ2-2
CDR3 protein: CASSGLAGATNTGELFF
CDR3 DNA: TGTGCCAGCTCTGGACTAGCGGGGGCCACCAACACCGGGGAGCTGTTTTTT

clone size: NA
D gene: TRBD1
CDR3 length: 13
V gene: TRBV20-1
J gene: TRBJ1-2
CDR3 protein: CSASWTGRSENTF
CDR3 DNA: TGCAGTGCTAGTTGGACAGGGAGATCAGAGAACACCTTC

clone size: NA
D gene: TRBD2
CDR3 length: 12
V gene: TRBV20-1
J gene: TRBJ2-5
CDR3 protein: CSASAGEETQYF
CDR3 DNA: TGCAGTGCTAGTGCGGGGGAAGAGACCCAGTACTTC

clone size: NA
D gene: TRBD1
CDR3 length: 16
V gene: TRBV28
J gene: TRBJ1-3
CDR3 protein: CASSLFAGGRGNTIYF
CDR3 DNA: TGTGCCAGCAGTTTATTTGCAGGGGGAAGAGGAAACACCATATATTTT

clone size: NA
D gene: NA
CDR3 length: 14
V gene: TRBV12-5
J gene: TRBJ2-1
CDR3 protein: CASGLGGRNNEQFF
CDR3 DNA: TGTGCTAGTGGTTTGGGTGGGAGAAACAATGAGCAGTTCTTC